This passage covers 30 T cell receptor beta chains from one sample sequenced in a study of T-cell reconstitution after alpha-beta-depleted transplantation in children. The TCRbeta library incorporated unique molecular identifiers. TCRdb processed the PCR reads anew with MiXCR; each CDR3 protein has one entry. The sample shows 250,000 to 300,000 distinct CDR3 sequences, 10% of them seen only once. Sequenced here: PBMCs, sampled before TCRalphabeta/CD19-depleted stem cell transplant. The receptors come from a boy younger than two with acute myeloid leukemia, due to receive a stem cell transplant.

This clonotype showed up many times. The chain uses TRBV4-1 and TRBJ2-7, with TRBD1 as a possible D gene (6 bases). This CDR3 is 15 amino acids long. The germline V and J ends were trimmed by 1 base and 1 base, with 11 bases remaining between them. Germline loops: CDR1 MGHRA, CDR2 YSYEKL. The chain's CDR3 is CASSQVSQGSYEQYF. DNA for the CDR3: TGCGCCAGCAGCCAAGTCTCCCAGGGGTCCTACGAGCAGTACTTC.

This clonotype was counted only a few times. This chain uses TRBV5-6 with TRBJ2-5, with D uncertain. The germline CDR1 and CDR2 sequences are SGHDT and YYEEEE. V was clipped by 0 bases and J by 5 bases, with 8 bases between them. This CDR3 contains 13 residues. The CDR3 nucleotides read TGTGCCAGCAGCTTGGAACCTAGGGAGACCCAGTACTTC. This sequence encodes CASSLEPRETQYF.

This clonotype occurred many times. This sequence joins TRBV28 and TRBJ2-7; D is undetermined. V was trimmed by 1 base and J by 2 bases, leaving 3 bases between them. CDR1 is MDHEN and CDR2 is SYDVKM in the germline V gene. CDR3 length: 12 residues. CDR3 in DNA: TGTGCCAGCAGTTTATACCCCTACGAGCAGTACTTC. Residues: CASSLYPYEQYF.

The chain combines TRBV4-2 with TRBJ2-1; 9 nucleotides agree with TRBD2. CDR3 length: 16 residues. V shed 3 bases and J 2 bases; nucleotides not matched to a gene: 5. The germline gives CDR1 LGHNA, CDR2 YNFKEQ. CDR3 loop: CASSQYSGGPYNEQFF. The CDR3 DNA reads TGTGCCAGCAGCCAGTATAGCGGGGGTCCCTACAATGAGCAGTTCTTC.

This clonotype was detected ten times or more. The rearrangement links TRBV12-3 or TRBV12-4 to TRBJ1-2; a weak D match, TRBD1 (6 bases). V lost 8 bases and J lost 7, with 17 bases in between. CDR3 size: 13 residues. The CDR3 loop reads CASSVRGRAGYTF. CDR3 coding DNA: TGTGCCAGCTCCGTCCGGGGGCGGGCTGGCTACACCTTC.

The V call is TRBV18, the J call TRBJ2-5; D might be TRBD1 (6 bases). The germline CDR1 and CDR2 sequences are KGHSH and LQKENI. V was clipped by 6 bases and J by 3 bases, with 8 bases between them. The CDR3 has 12 amino acids. CDR3 amino acids: CASSRTEETQYF. The CDR3, as DNA: TGTGCCAGCTCTCGGACAGAAGAGACCCAGTACTTC.

In this sample, this clonotype turned up many times. J is TRBJ2-7 and V is TRBV12-3 or TRBV12-4; no reliable D call. This CDR3 region has 12 residues. Trimming pared 2 bases from V and 4 bases from J, leaving 6 bases between. CDR3 DNA: TGTGCCAGCAGTTTAAAGGAGTACGAGCAGTACTTC. It yields the protein CASSLKEYEQYF.

There are many counts of this clonotype. The chain is built from TRBV11-1 and TRBJ2-7, with 8 positions matching TRBD1. Germline values: CDR1 SGHAT, CDR2 FQDESV (reference sequence). V dropped 4 bases and J dropped 7; count of bases not matched to a gene: 21. The length of the CDR3 is 18 residues. The CDR3 coding sequence is TGTGCCAGCAGCTACGAATCGCTGCGGGACAGGCTTAATGAAGAGCAGTACTTC. It yields the protein CASSYESLRDRLNEEQYF. The variable domain in full, with the rest retrieved from reference TRBV11-1 and TRBJ2-7, is EAEVAQSPRYKITEKSQAVAFWCDPISGHATLYWYRQILGQGPELLVQFQDESVVDDSQLPKDRFSAERLKGVDSTLKIQPAELGDSAMYLCASSYESLRDRLNEEQYFGPGTRLTVT.

This rearrangement joins TRBV7-9 to TRBJ2-5; 7 bases map to TRBD1. J lost 0 bases, V lost 5 bases, and 6 bases had no gene match. Germline V lookup: CDR1 SEHNR, CDR2 FQNEAQ (reference sequence). The CDR3 contains 15 residues. CDR3 nucleotide sequence: TGTGCCAGCAGCCAGGGACAGAGTTACCAAGAGACCCAGTACTTC. This sequence encodes CASSQGQSYQETQYF.

The V gene is TRBV11-2, the J gene TRBJ2-1; TRBD2 is a possible D gene (7 bases). In germline, CDR1 is SGHAT, CDR2 FQNNGV. The CDR3 has 17 residues. Trimming pared 2 bases from V and 12 bases from J, leaving 26 bases between. This chain's CDR3 is CASSLKRGWREWDSQFF. CDR3 bases: TGTGCCAGCAGCTTAAAGAGGGGGTGGCGGGAGTGGGACTCGCAGTTCTTC.

This clonotype was observed at least ten times. In nucleotides, the CDR3 is TGCGCCAGCAGCCCGACAGGCCCCAGGAGCTCCTACGAGCAGTACTTC. It codes for CASSPTGPRSSYEQYF. The chain joins TRBV5-1 to TRBJ2-7; D is possibly TRBD1 (6 bases). The CDR3 length is 16 residues. Germline V lookup: CDR1 SGHRS, CDR2 YFSETQ. Trimming cost V 4 bases and J 0 bases, with 17 bases left between them.

This clonotype was counted many times. The rearrangement links TRBV12-3 or TRBV12-4 to TRBJ1-2; D is possibly TRBD1 (5 bases). This CDR3 has 13 amino acids. Between the trimmed V and J ends, which lost 6 bases and 4 bases, there was a span of 12 bases. The CDR3 here is CASSWDLSYGYTF. In DNA form, the CDR3 reads TGTGCCAGCAGCTGGGACCTTTCCTATGGCTACACCTTC.

This clonotype was seen repeatedly, ten times or more. The V gene is TRBV12-3 or TRBV12-4, the J gene TRBJ1-2, with D unresolved. Trimming pared 6 bases from V and 7 bases from J, leaving 15 bases between. The CDR3 contains 13 residues. CDR3: CASSLGSSGGYTF. The CDR3 DNA reads as TGTGCCAGCAGCCTGGGCAGTTCGGGTGGCTACACCTTC.

This clonotype was seen at least ten times. The chain has TRBV10-3 and TRBJ2-5; perhaps TRBD2 as D (6 bases). Germline V gives CDR1 ENHRY, CDR2 SYGVKD. The CDR3 runs 14 residues. The V end lost 3 bases, the J end lost 4 bases, and 12 bases lay between the germline ends. The CDR3 DNA sequence: TGTGCCATCAGTGATTCGGGAGCTCGAGAGACCCAGTACTTC. It is translated as CAISDSGARETQYF.

This clonotype was picked up many times. The V and J genes are TRBV7-8 and TRBJ2-3, with 8 positions matching TRBD2. Germline lookup yields CDR1 SGHVS and CDR2 FQNEAQ. The CDR3 totals 20 residues. V shed 5 bases and J 3 bases; nucleotides not matched to a gene: 22. This CDR3 is CASSKAPGLGEFAITDTQYF. The CDR3 region has the DNA TGTGCCAGCAGCAAGGCCCCGGGACTAGGGGAGTTCGCGATAACAGATACGCAGTATTTT. Full variable domain (remainder filled in from reference TRBV7-8 and TRBJ2-3): GAGVSQSPRYKVAKRGQDVALRCDPISGHVSLFWYQQALGQGPEFLTYFQNEAQLDKSGLPSDRFFAERPEGSVSTLKIQRTQQEDSAVYLCASSKAPGLGEFAITDTQYFGPGTRLTVL.

In this sample, this clonotype turned up many times. The V gene is TRBV27, the J gene TRBJ2-1; 8 bases are shared with TRBD2. The CDR3 loop spans 16 amino acids. Germline V gives CDR1 MNHEY, CDR2 SMNVEV (reference sequence). J gave up 1 base and V 2 bases, and 4 bases lay outside the gene matches. CDR3 DNA sequence: TGTGCCAGCAGTTTAGGCCTAGCGGGTTCCTACAATGAGCAGTTCTTC. Translated: CASSLGLAGSYNEQFF.

There are many counts of this clonotype. The V call is TRBV20-1, the J call TRBJ2-7; 12 nucleotides agree with TRBD2. With 3 bases clipped from V and 3 bases from J, the junction kept 15 bases outside the gene matches. The CDR3 consists of 18 residues. Germline CDR1 reads DFQATT; CDR2 reads SNEGSKA (reference sequence). The CDR3, as DNA: TGCAGTGCTAGCCCCGACGGTTCGCTAGCGGGAGGGAGCTACGAGCAGTACTTC. Its protein product is CSASPDGSLAGGSYEQYF.

This clonotype was recorded many times. The V and J genes are TRBV20-1 and TRBJ2-2; D gene unclear. Germline V gene data show CDR1 as DFQATT and CDR2 as SNEGSKA (reference sequence). CDR3 length: 13 amino acids. V dropped 6 bases and J dropped 1 base, with 9 bases sitting between them. The CDR3 sequence is CSARTLNTGELFF. The CDR3, as DNA: TGCAGTGCCAGGACCCTGAACACCGGGGAGCTGTTTTTT.

This clonotype showed up many times. CDR3 sequence reads: CASSIEGGLAGGNEQFF. The CDR3 DNA reads as TGTGCCAGCAGTATCGAAGGAGGACTAGCGGGGGGAAATGAGCAGTTCTTC. The chain uses TRBV7-3 and TRBJ2-1; 14 nucleotides match TRBD2. Germline V lookup: CDR1 SGHTA, CDR2 FQGTGA. The V segment lost 6 bases and the J segment 7 bases; nucleotides outside the gene matches: 11. The CDR3 is made up of 17 amino acids. The full variable domain, its missing parts supplied by reference TRBV7-3 and TRBJ2-1, is GAGVSQTPSNKVTEKGKYVELRCDPISGHTALYWYRQSLGQGPEFLIYFQGTGAADDSGLPNDRFFAVRPEGSVSTLKIQRTERGDSAVYLCASSIEGGLAGGNEQFFGPGTRLTVL.

This clonotype appeared many times. This chain joins TRBV24-1 and TRBJ2-7, with D tentatively TRBD1 (7 bases). This CDR3 comprises 15 residues. V was trimmed by 7 bases and J by 6 bases, leaving 21 bases between them. Germline loops: CDR1 KGHDR, CDR2 SFDVKD. The CDR3, as DNA: TGTGCCACCAGCCCTTCGGAGGGGGCGCCCAGCGAGCAGTACTTC. It specifies CATSPSEGAPSEQYF.

At least ten counts were recorded for this clonotype. CDR3 region: CASSSRGASGGTDTQYF. In DNA, the CDR3 is TGTGCCAGCAGCTCCCGAGGGGCTAGCGGGGGCACAGATACGCAGTATTTT. This sequence joins TRBV11-2 and TRBJ2-3, with 9 bases lining up with TRBD2. This CDR3 has 17 residues. Germline V CDR1 and CDR2: SGHAT, FQNNGV. V dropped 4 bases and J dropped 1; count of bases not matched to a gene: 9. The variable domain in full, with the rest retrieved from reference TRBV11-2 and TRBJ2-3, is EAGVAQSPRYKIIEKRQSVAFWCNPISGHATLYWYQQILGQGPKLLIQFQNNGVVDDSQLPKDRFSAERLKGVDSTLKIQPAKLEDSAVYLCASSSRGASGGTDTQYFGPGTRLTVL.

This clonotype has ten or more counts. V gene TRBV7-8 combines with J gene TRBJ2-1; 9 bases align to TRBD2. Germline CDR1 is SGHVS and CDR2 is FQNEAQ. This CDR3 has 14 residues. The V segment lost 5 bases and the J segment 12 bases; nucleotides outside the gene matches: 11. CDR3 nucleotide sequence: TGTGCCAGCAGCCCGGGACTAGCTCATAGGGGGCAGTTCTTC. It translates to CASSPGLAHRGQFF.

This sequence joins TRBV4-3 and TRBJ2-5; the D gene could be TRBD1 or TRBD2 (8 bases each). CDR1 is LGHNA and CDR2 is YSLEER in the germline V gene. The CDR3 contains 19 residues. Trimming stripped 0 bases from V and 3 bases from J, with 23 bases between. CDR3 nucleotide sequence: TGCGCCAGCAGCCAAGATCCAGGGGGCAGGCGGGGGGCCGAAGAGACCCAGTACTTC. Translation: CASSQDPGGRRGAEETQYF.

The sample holds many counts of this clonotype. V usage is TRBV28 and J usage is TRBJ1-2, with 7 bases matching TRBD1. Germline V CDR1 and CDR2: MDHEN, SYDVKM. Trimming took 6 bases from V and 4 from J; bases not matched to a gene: 11. The CDR3 is made up of 15 amino acids. The CDR3 DNA follows: TGTGCCAGCAGACGTCGGGACAGTATCCTCTATGGCTACACCTTC. This translates into CASRRRDSILYGYTF.

This clonotype occurred a few times. J is TRBJ2-7 and V is TRBV6-5; D may match TRBD1 or TRBD2 (5 bases each). The germline gives CDR1 MNHEY, CDR2 SVGAGI. CDR3 length equals 14 residues. V shed 2 bases and J shed 3 bases, with 11 bases lying between them. The CDR3 DNA reads TGTGCCAGCAGTTACGTCCGGGACGGCTACGAGCAGTACTTC. Its translation is CASSYVRDGYEQYF.

This clonotype was seen many times. The chain employs TRBV29-1 and TRBJ2-6; D tentatively fits TRBD1 or TRBD2 (5 bases each). Germline CDR1 is SQVTM and CDR2 is ANQGSEA. Trimming stripped 5 bases from V and 4 bases from J, with 12 bases between. The CDR3 is made up of 14 amino acids. CDR3 nucleotide sequence: TGCAGCGTTTCTCCAGGGACCGGGGCCAACGTCCTGACTTTC. Protein: CSVSPGTGANVLTF.

This clonotype has a handful of counts. The rearrangement uses TRBV28 and TRBJ1-1, with D possibly TRBD1 on 6 matching bases. The germline V gene has CDR1 MDHEN and CDR2 SYDVKM. Trimming took off 7 bases at V and 6 bases at J, with 18 bases between the two ends. CDR3 length: 14 amino acids. This CDR3 is CASKPGHQHAEAFF. The CDR3 DNA sequence: TGTGCCAGCAAACCGGGACACCAGCACGCTGAAGCTTTCTTT.

This clonotype appeared many times. V and J are TRBV12-3 or TRBV12-4 and TRBJ2-5, with TRBD1 as a possible D gene (5 bases). V was shortened by 6 bases and J by 0 bases, with 17 bases between the two germline ends. CDR3 length equals 16 residues. The CDR3 sequence: CASRPPRGNDQETQYF. The CDR3 DNA reads TGTGCCAGCAGGCCTCCAAGGGGCAACGACCAAGAGACCCAGTACTTC.

The genes are TRBV3-1 and TRBJ2-1; possibly TRBD2 for D (6 bases). With 1 base removed from V and 4 bases from J, the gap between germline ends came to 14 bases. The germline V gene has CDR1 LGHDT and CDR2 YNNKEL (reference sequence). The CDR3 covers 16 residues. DNA for the CDR3: TGTGCCAGCAGCCAAGGGGGGGTAGCGCAGTACAATGAGCAGTTCTTC. Its protein product is CASSQGGVAQYNEQFF.

This clonotype occurred many times. The rearrangement uses TRBV20-1 and TRBJ2-7, with 7 nucleotides matching TRBD2. CDR1 DFQATT and CDR2 SNEGSKA come from the germline V gene (reference sequence). This CDR3 is 15 amino acids long. The trim removed 0 bases at V and 0 bases at J, leaving 5 bases unmatched. The DNA for the CDR3 is TGCAGTGCTAGAGATAGGACTAGGAGCTCCTACGAGCAGTACTTC. It is translated as CSARDRTRSSYEQYF.